The present TCR beta chain was sequenced within a study of CD8 T cells in ankylosing spondylitis. General study results and limits: Matched ankylosing spondylitis synovial fluid reportedly contained a significantly enriched population of disease-linked clones. The disease-linked clones had a CD8+ phenotype and low blood frequencies.

A note on this clonotype: Its antigen is not identified.

The CDR3 totals 15 residues. V gave up 5 bases and J gave up 7 bases, with 17 bases separating them. Germline values: CDR1 MNHEY, CDR2 SMNVEV (reference sequence). MiXCR, run by TCRdb on the 5' RACE reads, gives a single entry per CDR3 protein. Of 200,000 or so distinct CDR3 sequences listed, roughly 13% are singletons. V gene TRBV27 combines with J gene TRBJ1-4; TRBD1 might be the D (6 bases). Sequenced sample: blood, either unsorted or a sorted T cell fraction (not recorded which). This receptor was identified in a female donor with ankylosing spondylitis or in good health (not recorded which). The CDR3 nucleotides read TGTGCCAGCAGTATGCTACAGGGTCTGCGTGAAAAACTGTTTTTT. Its protein is CASSMLQGLREKLFF.